These 25 T cell receptor beta chains share one sample of origin, sequenced in a study of shared clonotypes between healthy human individuals. TCRdb keeps only in-frame clones here, not all; method: immunoSEQ multiplex PCR. The sample includes 2,500,000 or so clones, around 90% of them seen just once. Material for sequencing was naive CD4+ T cells sorted from blood. Documented subset: CD45RA+ positively selected. These receptors were taken from a young man in good health.

Of note for this clone: Other DNA variants within this sample encode the same CDR3. The chain combines TRBV27 with TRBJ1-1, with 7 bases aligning to TRBD1. The CDR3 runs 14 residues. V was pared by 5 bases and J by 0 bases, with 3 bases of the junction left unmatched. In germline, CDR1 is MNHEY, CDR2 SMNVEV (reference sequence). Written as DNA, the CDR3 is TGTGCCAGCAGTCCGGGACAGCTGAACACTGAAGCTTTCTTT. Translated: CASSPGQLNTEAFF.

The chain uses TRBV9 and TRBJ2-2; no clear D. V was trimmed by 4 bases and J by 4 bases, leaving 8 bases between them. The CDR3 totals 13 residues. Germline assignment: CDR1 SGDLS and CDR2 YYNGEE. The CDR3 nucleotides read TGTGCCAGCAGCTCAGGTCCCACCGGGGAGCTGTTTTTT. This codes for CASSSGPTGELFF.

About this clone itself: The identical CDR3 is also encoded by other nucleotide sequences in the sample. This chain joins TRBV19 and TRBJ2-5; 10 bases align to TRBD2. Germline values: CDR1 LNHDA, CDR2 SQIVND (reference sequence). Trimming at V came to 3 bases and at J to 4 bases, leaving 5 bases not matched to a gene. The CDR3 is made up of 15 amino acids. The CDR3 reads CASSIVAGGSETQYF. CDR3 DNA sequence: TGTGCCAGTAGTATTGTAGCGGGGGGATCAGAGACCCAGTACTTC.

The count of this clone is one. The V call is TRBV7-6, the J call TRBJ2-3; D ambiguous. V gave up 1 base and J gave up 3 bases, with 8 bases separating them. Germline V CDR1 and CDR2: SGHVS, FNYEAQ. The CDR3 extends over 14 amino acids. CDR3 residues: CASSLGAETDTQYF. The DNA of the CDR3 is TGTGCCAGCAGCTTAGGGGCGGAAACAGATACGCAGTATTTT.

This clone was recorded only once. The CDR3 DNA sequence: TGTGCCAGCAGCTTTATTGGGACTAGCGGGATCTACGAGCAGTACTTC. Amino acids: CASSFIGTSGIYEQYF. The V and J genes are TRBV5-8 and TRBJ2-7; 13 nucleotides agree with TRBD2. The junction had 5 bases not matched to a gene; V was cut back by 2 bases and J by 3 bases. Germline V gene lookup returns CDR1 SGHTS and CDR2 YDEGEE. CDR3 length equals 16 residues.

In DNA form, the CDR3 reads TGTGCCAGCAGCGTGGAGCGGGAGCGGGCCGGGGAGCTGTTTTTT. Residues: CASSVERERAGELFF. The chain recombines TRBV5-4 with TRBJ2-2, with 8 positions matching TRBD2. The CDR3 has 15 residues. Losses at the gene ends were 4 bases for V and 6 bases for J; bases not matched to a gene: 8. CDR1 and CDR2 (germline): SGHNT, YYREEE (reference sequence).

Turning to this clone: Other DNA sequences in the sample encode the same CDR3. J is TRBJ1-1 and V is TRBV9; TRBD1 matches 7 bases. In germline, CDR1 is SGDLS, CDR2 YYNGEE. V trimming: 2 bases; J trimming: 4 bases; junction bases outside the gene matches: 5. The CDR3 extends over 14 amino acids. The CDR3 DNA reads as TGTGCCAGCAGCGTGCAGGGGGGAGGCACTGAAGCTTTCTTT. It translates to CASSVQGGGTEAFF.

V gene TRBV4-3 combines with J gene TRBJ2-3, with D tentatively TRBD1 (5 bases). The V end lost 2 bases, the J end lost 3 bases, and 15 bases lay between the germline ends. CDR3 length: 16 amino acids. Germline CDR1 and CDR2: LGHNA and YSLEER. CDR3 in amino acids: CASSQTTAGATDTQYF. Here the CDR3 DNA reads TGCGCCAGCAGCCAAACTACCGCTGGGGCTACAGATACGCAGTATTTT.

The chain joins TRBV10-3 to TRBJ1-2; D not resolved. Trimming cost V 2 bases and J 5 bases, with 6 bases left between them. Germline V gene data show CDR1 as ENHRY and CDR2 as SYGVKD. This CDR3 comprises 12 residues. This CDR3 is CAISEAAYGYTF. The CDR3 nucleotides are TGTGCCATCAGTGAGGCGGCATATGGCTACACCTTC.

This chain uses TRBV5-6 with TRBJ2-5; D is unclear. The CDR3 runs to 14 residues. Trimming left V 0 bases short and J 1 base short, with 7 bases between. The V gene's germline CDR1 is SGHDT and CDR2 YYEEEE. CDR3 protein: CASSLGGIQETQYF. CDR3 nucleotide sequence: TGTGCCAGCAGCTTGGGGGGTATCCAAGAGACCCAGTACTTC. Full variable domain (rest looked up from reference TRBV5-6 and TRBJ2-5): DAGVTQSPTHLIKTRGQQVTLRCSPKSGHDTVSWYQQALGQGPQFIFQYYEEEERQRGNFPDRFSGHQFPNYSSELNVNALLLGDSALYLCASSLGGIQETQYFGPGTRLLVL.

This clone was recorded only once. This sequence joins TRBV30 and TRBJ2-3; 8 nucleotides align to TRBD1. Per germline, CDR1 GTSNPN and CDR2 SVGIG (reference sequence). J gave up 2 bases and V 2 bases, and 6 bases lay outside the gene matches. The CDR3 has 15 amino acids. The CDR3 DNA is TGTGCCTGGAGTACGGGACAGGCCTTCACAGATACGCAGTATTTT. This codes for CAWSTGQAFTDTQYF.

This clone was observed once. The chain employs TRBV12-5 and TRBJ2-7; 8 nucleotides align to TRBD2. Per the germline V gene, CDR1 is LGHNT and CDR2 is FRNRAP. The V and J ends lost 5 bases and 1 base, in that order; junction bases with no gene match: 16. This CDR3 has 18 residues. The CDR3 is CASGPTAGGPFGSYEQYF. DNA of the CDR3: TGTGCTAGTGGTCCGACGGCGGGGGGACCTTTCGGGTCCTACGAGCAGTACTTC.

In its sample, this clone was seen once. The chain has TRBV2 and TRBJ2-2; 12 positions agree with TRBD1. J lost 4 bases, V lost 4 bases, and 10 bases had no gene match. Germline values: CDR1 SNHLY, CDR2 FYNNEI. The CDR3 has 18 amino acids. DNA for the CDR3: TGTGCCAGCAGTGTCTCCGGGACAGGGGGCAGTGGCACCGGGGAGCTGTTTTTT. Residues: CASSVSGTGGSGTGELFF.

The chain carries TRBV18 and TRBJ2-6, with D perhaps TRBD1 (6 bases). The length of the CDR3 is 15 residues. The V gene's germline CDR1 is KGHSH and CDR2 LQKENI. Trimming left V 8 bases short and J 0 bases short, with 11 bases between. In DNA, the CDR3 is TGTGCCAGCGCCACAGGGTTCTCTGGGGCCAACGTCCTGACTTTC. This gives the protein CASATGFSGANVLTF.

The chain combines TRBV25-1 with TRBJ1-1; the D is unclear. V lost 2 bases and J 5 bases, leaving 12 bases between the germline ends. From germline, CDR1 is MGHDK and CDR2 SYGVNS. The CDR3 runs to 14 residues. CDR3 sequence (DNA): TGTGCCAGCAGTGAAGGGGAGGGTTGGACTGAAGCTTTCTTT. Protein product: CASSEGEGWTEAFF.

The chain recombines TRBV18 with TRBJ1-6; D uncertain. The CDR3 extends over 14 amino acids. The germline V gene encodes CDR1 KGHSH and CDR2 LQKENI. V was cut by 3 bases and J by 9 bases, with 12 bases left in between. The CDR3 sequence is CASSPASGRSPLHF. The CDR3 nucleotides are TGTGCCAGCTCACCGGCTAGTGGGCGTTCACCCCTCCACTTT.

This clone came up once. This rearrangement joins TRBV10-1 to TRBJ1-1; unclear D gene. Germline V gene sequence: CDR1 WNHNN, CDR2 SYGVQD (reference sequence). The CDR3 covers 13 residues. V was pared by 8 bases and J by 1 base, with 11 bases between. The CDR3 here is CASARQKNTEAFF. Written as DNA, the CDR3 is TGCGCCAGCGCCCGGCAAAAGAACACTGAAGCTTTCTTT.

The chain links TRBV18 to TRBJ2-1; possibly TRBD1 for D (5 bases). Trimming cost V 0 bases and J 8 bases, with 8 bases left between them. Germline assignment: CDR1 KGHSH and CDR2 LQKENI. There are 13 residues in the CDR3. Here the CDR3 reads CASSPPRDHEQFF. The CDR3 bases are TGTGCCAGCTCACCACCCAGGGATCATGAGCAGTTCTTC. Full variable domain (rest looked up from reference TRBV18 and TRBJ2-1): NAGVMQNPRHLVRRRGQEARLRCSPMKGHSHVYWYRQLPEEGLKFMVYLQKENIIDESGMPKERFSAEFPKEGPSILRIQQVVRGDSAAYFCASSPPRDHEQFFGPGTRLTVL.

The chain is built from TRBV7-2 and TRBJ2-1; perhaps TRBD1 as D (6 bases). Germline V gene sequence: CDR1 SGHTA, CDR2 FQGNSA. Trimming took off 4 bases at V and 2 bases at J, with 6 bases between the two ends. This CDR3 is built from 13 residues. The CDR3 is CASSWTAYNEQFF. In DNA, the CDR3 is TGTGCCAGCAGCTGGACAGCCTACAATGAGCAGTTCTTC.

The gene calls are TRBV5-1 and TRBJ2-3; D possibly corresponds to TRBD1 (5 bases). Trimming left V 2 bases short and J 2 bases short, with 12 bases between. Germline CDR1 reads SGHRS; CDR2 reads YFSETQ. The CDR3 length is 15 residues. The CDR3 sequence: CASSFWGSPTDTQYF. The DNA for the CDR3 is TGCGCCAGCAGCTTCTGGGGCAGTCCCACAGATACGCAGTATTTT.

The J gene is TRBJ1-4, the V gene TRBV18; D is unclear. Germline V lookup: CDR1 KGHSH, CDR2 LQKENI. The V gene lost 0 bases and the J gene lost 7 bases, with 6 bases spanning the gap. This CDR3 comprises 13 residues. DNA for the CDR3: TGTGCCAGCTCACCACCGGTGGGTGAAAAACTGTTTTTT. It yields the protein CASSPPVGEKLFF. Complete variable domain (other parts from reference TRBV18 and TRBJ1-4): NAGVMQNPRHLVRRRGQEARLRCSPMKGHSHVYWYRQLPEEGLKFMVYLQKENIIDESGMPKERFSAEFPKEGPSILRIQQVVRGDSAAYFCASSPPVGEKLFFGSGTQLSVL.

The chain joins TRBV30 to TRBJ2-1; tentative D call: TRBD1 (5 bases). The germline CDR1 and CDR2 sequences are GTSNPN and SVGIG (reference sequence). This CDR3 region has 14 residues. V was trimmed by 2 bases and J by 7 bases, leaving 15 bases between them. The CDR3 nucleotides are TGTGCCTGGAGTTCCCATTCAGGGTGGAATGAGCAGTTCTTC. Translating gives CAWSSHSGWNEQFF.

About this clone itself: Other DNA sequences of this sample code for an identical CDR3. The chain joins TRBV11-2 to TRBJ2-5, with D tentatively TRBD1 (5 bases). Trimming pared 1 base from V and 5 bases from J, leaving 11 bases between. Germline V lookup: CDR1 SGHAT, CDR2 FQNNGV. The CDR3 totals 14 residues. The CDR3 region has the DNA TGTGCCAGCAGCTTAGGCAGGGTTGGGGAGACCCAGTACTTC. It encodes CASSLGRVGETQYF.

The rearrangement joins TRBV10-3 to TRBJ1-2, with TRBD1 matching 8 bases. V dropped 6 bases and J dropped 5; count of bases not matched to a gene: 8. In germline, CDR1 is ENHRY, CDR2 SYGVKD. CDR3 length: 14 residues. CDR3 in DNA: TGTGCCATCAGGGAGGACAGGGCCACTTATGGCTACACCTTC. Amino acids: CAIREDRATYGYTF.

The chain has TRBV2 and TRBJ2-3, with D tentatively TRBD2 (5 bases). This CDR3 is built from 11 residues. V lost 7 bases, J lost 8 bases, and 10 bases lay in between. Germline CDR1 SNHLY, CDR2 FYNNEI. For the CDR3, the DNA is TGTGCCAGCACCCTCGAGGGTACGCAGTATTTT. This codes for CASTLEGTQYF. The full variable domain, in which reference TRBV2 and TRBJ2-3 provide the parts outside the CDR3, is EPEVTQTPSHQVTQMGQEVILRCVPISNHLYFYWYRQILGQKVEFLVSFYNNEISEKSEIFDDQFSVERPDGSNFTLKIRSTKLEDSAMYFCASTLEGTQYFGPGTRLTVL.